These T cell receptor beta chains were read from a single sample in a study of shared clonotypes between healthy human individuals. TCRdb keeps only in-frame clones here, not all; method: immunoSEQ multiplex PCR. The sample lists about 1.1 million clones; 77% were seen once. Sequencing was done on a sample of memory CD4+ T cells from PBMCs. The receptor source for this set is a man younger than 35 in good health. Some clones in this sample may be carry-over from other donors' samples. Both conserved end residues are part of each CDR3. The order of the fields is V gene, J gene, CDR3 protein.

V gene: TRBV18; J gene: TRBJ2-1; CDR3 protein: CASSPPGLRGDNEQFF
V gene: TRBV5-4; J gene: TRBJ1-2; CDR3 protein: CASSHPRQPNYGYTF
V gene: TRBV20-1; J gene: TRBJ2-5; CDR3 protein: CSARVRETQYF
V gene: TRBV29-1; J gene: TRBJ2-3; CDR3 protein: CSVEGGQGADTQYF
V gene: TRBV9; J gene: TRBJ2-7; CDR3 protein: CASSVAFGDEQYF
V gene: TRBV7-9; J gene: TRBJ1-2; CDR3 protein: CASRPPGQGGRGYTF
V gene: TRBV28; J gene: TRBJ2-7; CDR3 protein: CASSVMGEGRFEQYF
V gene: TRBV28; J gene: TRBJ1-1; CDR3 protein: CASSNSEGVAFF
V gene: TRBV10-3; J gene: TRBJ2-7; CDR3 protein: CAISEATPTGQYF
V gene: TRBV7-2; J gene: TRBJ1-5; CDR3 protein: CASSSRNNQPQHF
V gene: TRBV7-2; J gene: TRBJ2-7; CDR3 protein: CASSSDGTMVGEQYF
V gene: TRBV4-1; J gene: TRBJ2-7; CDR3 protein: CASSGGPGRGQYF
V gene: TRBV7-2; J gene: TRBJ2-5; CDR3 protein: CASSLLVSETQYF
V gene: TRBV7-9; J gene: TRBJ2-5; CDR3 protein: CASSWGAKETQYF
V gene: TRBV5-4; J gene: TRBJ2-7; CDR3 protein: CASSRDGNYEQYF
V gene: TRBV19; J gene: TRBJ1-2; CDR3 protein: CASTLRGGDFYGYTF